This TCR beta chain stems from a study of blood T cell repertoires in COVID-19. About the study: The United States, Italy and Spain were the sources of the acute and convalescent COVID-19 samples.

Authors' data handling: Scientists estimated how many nucleated cells there were by amplifying reference gene primers. Produced via immunoSEQ multiplex PCR; TCRdb's table is partial and in-frame only. That table furnishes V, J and clone size, whereas the DNA furnished D and trimming. Of about 65,000 clones in the sample, 70% to 90% were seen once. CDR1 is MNHNY, CDR2 SVGAGI, per germline (reference sequence). The germline V and J ends were trimmed by 7 bases and 9 bases, with 15 bases remaining between them. This CDR3 is 13 amino acids long. Input material: peripheral blood. The clonotype originates from an elderly man with acute or convalescent COVID-19. V gene TRBV6-6 combines with J gene TRBJ2-2; D is possibly TRBD1 (6 bases). The CDR3 protein is CASTDRTVRELFF. The CDR3 DNA follows: TGTGCCAGCACGGACAGAACTGTGAGGGAGCTGTTTTTT.